Shown below are 30 T cell receptor beta chains from a single sample sequenced in a study of T cell changes during pregnancy in multiple sclerosis. Here immunoSEQ multiplex PCR was the method, and the copy in TCRdb shows in-frame clones only, minus some. The data hold tens of thousands of clones, with 85% to 95% observed a single time. Material: peripheral blood, obtained after pregnancy. Source of these receptors: a female donor with multiple sclerosis, enrolled in a pregnancy study.

The V gene is TRBV19, the J gene TRBJ1-2; the match to TRBD1 covers 7 bases. This CDR3 has 16 amino acids. Germline CDR1 LNHDA, CDR2 SQIVND (reference sequence). The V and J ends lost 3 bases and 9 bases, in that order; junction bases with no gene match: 16. CDR3 DNA: TGTGCCAGTAGTATTTGGCAGGGGGATAATTTCTTTTGCTACACCTTC. Translation: CASSIWQGDNFFCYTF. The full variable domain, completed using reference TRBV19 and TRBJ1-2, is DGGITQSPKYLFRKEGQNVTLSCEQNLNHDAMYWYRQDPGQGLRLIYYSQIVNDFQKGDIAEGYSVSREKKESFPLTVTSAQKNPTAFYLCASSIWQGDNFFCYTFGSGTRLTVV.

The chain links TRBV9 to TRBJ1-1; D is possibly TRBD1 (6 bases). The CDR3 consists of 14 residues. The germline V and J ends were trimmed by 4 bases and 5 bases, with 15 bases remaining between them. Germline CDR1 and CDR2: SGDLS and YYNGEE. CDR3 amino acids: CASSPITGRTEAFF. CDR3 nucleotide sequence: TGTGCCAGCAGCCCTATAACAGGGCGGACTGAAGCTTTCTTT.

The chain uses TRBV27 and TRBJ1-2, with TRBD1 matching 7 bases. The germline gives CDR1 MNHEY, CDR2 SMNVEV (reference sequence). The CDR3 covers 15 residues. Trimming at V came to 6 bases and at J to 3 bases, leaving 10 bases not matched to a gene. The CDR3 is CASSQGTVQHYGYTF. CDR3 bases: TGTGCCAGCAGCCAAGGGACAGTCCAACACTATGGCTACACCTTC.

The V gene is TRBV6-5, the J gene TRBJ2-7; 7 bases are a match to TRBD2. The CDR3 is 14 amino acids. Germline V gene lookup returns CDR1 MNHEY and CDR2 SVGAGI. J gave up 9 bases and V 4 bases, and 12 bases lay outside the gene matches. The CDR3: CASSLTSPSRSQYF. CDR3 DNA: TGTGCCAGCAGTTTGACTAGCCCATCGCGGTCGCAGTACTTC.

The chain couples TRBV19 to TRBJ1-1, with 7 bases lining up with TRBD1. V lost 3 bases to trimming and J lost 4 bases; unmatched junction nucleotides: 2. The germline V gene has CDR1 LNHDA and CDR2 SQIVND (reference sequence). This CDR3 contains 13 residues. This chain's CDR3 is CASSIGDSTEAFF. In DNA form, the CDR3 reads TGTGCCAGTAGTATTGGGGACAGCACTGAAGCTTTCTTT. The whole variable domain, filled in from reference TRBV19 and TRBJ1-1, reads DGGITQSPKYLFRKEGQNVTLSCEQNLNHDAMYWYRQDPGQGLRLIYYSQIVNDFQKGDIAEGYSVSREKKESFPLTVTSAQKNPTAFYLCASSIGDSTEAFFGQGTRLTVV.

The chain links TRBV30 to TRBJ1-4, with a possible D match to TRBD1 (5 bases). CDR1 and CDR2 (germline): GTSNPN, SVGIG (reference sequence). Between the trimmed V and J ends, which lost 4 bases and 4 bases, there was a span of 10 bases. The CDR3 sequence is 13 residues long. Here the CDR3 DNA reads TGTGCCTGGAACGGGGGATTTAATGAAAAACTGTTTTTT. Encoded protein: CAWNGGFNEKLFF.

The chain is built from TRBV7-2 and TRBJ2-3; the match to TRBD1 covers 7 bases. CDR1 SGHTA and CDR2 FQGNSA come from the germline V gene. CDR3 length: 17 residues. With V trimmed by 3 bases and J by 0 bases, 9 bases remained unmatched. The CDR3 here is CASSFIGGRTSTDTQYF. CDR3 sequence (DNA): TGTGCCAGCAGCTTCATAGGGGGCCGGACTAGCACAGATACGCAGTATTTT.

CDR3 protein: CASSQERGAQPQHF. In DNA form, the CDR3 reads TGTGCCAGCAGCCAAGAACGGGGTGCTCAGCCCCAGCATTTT. The chain recombines TRBV7-6 with TRBJ1-5; D is unclear. V gave up 5 bases and J gave up 6 bases, with 14 bases separating them. Germline CDR1 reads SGHVS; CDR2 reads FNYEAQ. The CDR3 runs 14 residues.

This clone came up once. The V gene is TRBV19, the J gene TRBJ2-1; TRBD2 might be the D (5 bases). This CDR3 spans 11 amino acids. Trimming pared 6 bases from V and 6 bases from J, leaving 6 bases between. CDR1 and CDR2 from the germline V gene are LNHDA and SQIVND (reference sequence). CDR3 DNA: TGTGCCAGTAGACGGGGCAATGAGCAGTTCTTC. This translates into CASRRGNEQFF.

CDR3 residues: CASSVATGSEAFF. CDR3 DNA: TGTGCCAGCAGCGTAGCAACAGGGTCTGAAGCTTTCTTT. The chain couples TRBV9 to TRBJ1-1; TRBD1 might be the D (6 bases). V lost 0 bases and J 6 bases, leaving 9 bases between the germline ends. Per germline, CDR1 SGDLS and CDR2 YYNGEE. The CDR3 runs to 13 residues.

The chain combines TRBV18 with TRBJ1-3, with D possibly TRBD1 on 6 matching bases. V was clipped by 4 bases and J by 1 base, with 23 bases between them. The CDR3 consists of 19 residues. Germline V gives CDR1 KGHSH, CDR2 LQKENI. The CDR3 is CASSLFVGGGQLSGNTIYF. CDR3 nucleotide sequence: TGTGCCAGCTCACTTTTCGTGGGTGGAGGACAGCTTTCTGGAAACACCATATATTTT.

The chain couples TRBV6-5 to TRBJ2-2, with D possibly being TRBD1 (5 bases). The germline CDR1 and CDR2 sequences are MNHEY and SVGAGI. The germline V and J ends were trimmed by 4 bases and 7 bases, with 10 bases remaining between them. The CDR3 length is 13 residues. This CDR3 is CASSSRGDGELFF. In DNA form, the CDR3 reads TGTGCCAGCAGTTCTAGGGGCGACGGGGAGCTGTTTTTT.

The chain is built from TRBV5-1 and TRBJ2-1; no firm D call. Germline CDR1 and CDR2: SGHRS and YFSETQ. Trimming cost V 2 bases and J 6 bases, with 12 bases left between them. The CDR3 covers 14 residues. DNA for the CDR3: TGCGCCAGCAGCTTACCGGGTGCCGGCAATGAGCAGTTCTTC. It codes for CASSLPGAGNEQFF. Combining the CDR3 with reference TRBV5-1 and TRBJ2-1 gives the whole variable domain KAGVTQTPRYLIKTRGQQVTLSCSPISGHRSVSWYQQTPGQGLQFLFEYFSETQRNKGNFPGRFSGRQFSNSRSEMNVSTLELGDSALYLCASSLPGAGNEQFFGPGTRLTVL.

This clone was counted once. This chain joins TRBV12-5 and TRBJ2-1; 8 positions agree with TRBD2. V lost 6 bases and J lost 5; bases outside the gene matches: 3. Looked up from germline, CDR1 is LGHNT and CDR2 is FRNRAP. The CDR3 contains 13 residues. The CDR3 sequence: CASGGLGDNEQFF. The CDR3 DNA follows: TGTGCTAGTGGGGGACTAGGGGACAATGAGCAGTTCTTC.

The chain employs TRBV18 and TRBJ2-7; 11 nucleotides align to TRBD2. Germline-derived CDR1 and CDR2 are KGHSH and LQKENI. The CDR3 has 15 amino acids. V gave up 6 bases and J gave up 3 bases; unmatched junction bases: 7. CDR3: CASSQTSGSVYEQYF. In DNA form, the CDR3 reads TGTGCCAGCTCGCAAACTAGCGGGAGCGTCTACGAGCAGTACTTC.

The chain has TRBV5-5 and TRBJ2-3; 10 nucleotides match TRBD2. The CDR3 has 16 amino acids. CDR1 is SGHKS and CDR2 is YYEKEE in the germline V gene (reference sequence). Trimming took 3 bases from V and 0 from J; bases not matched to a gene: 4. CDR3 region: CASSSTSGVSTDTQYF. For the CDR3, the DNA is TGTGCCAGCAGCTCTACTAGCGGGGTGAGCACAGATACGCAGTATTTT.

The V and J genes are TRBV25-1 and TRBJ2-1; no firm D call. The ends were cut back, 8 bases at V and 0 bases at J, with 11 bases in the middle. The CDR3 spans 14 residues. From germline, CDR1 is MGHDK and CDR2 SYGVNS. The CDR3 here is CASQAWVSYNEQFF. CDR3 sequence (DNA): TGTGCCAGCCAGGCTTGGGTCTCCTACAATGAGCAGTTCTTC.

This chain connects TRBV12-5 to TRBJ2-2, with 10 bases fitting TRBD1. The germline CDR1 and CDR2 sequences are LGHNT and FRNRAP. Trimming cost V 5 bases and J 2 bases; bases outside gene matches: 5. The CDR3 is made up of 16 amino acids. This CDR3 is CASGMRQGANTGELFF. CDR3 DNA sequence: TGTGCTAGTGGTATGAGACAGGGGGCCAACACCGGGGAGCTGTTTTTT.

The genes are TRBV21-1 and TRBJ2-2; whether TRBD2, the table's D call, matches the DNA was not checked. TRBV21-1 is reported as a pseudogene. The CDR3 runs 15 residues. CDR3 amino acids: CASSNGYEETGELFF. In DNA form, the CDR3 reads TGTGCCAGCAGCAACGGATATGAGGAGACCGGGGAGCTGTTTTTT.

The CDR3 coding sequence is TGTGCCAGCAGACAGGGGAATCAGCCCCAGCATTTT. This translates into CASRQGNQPQHF. The rearrangement uses TRBV6-5 and TRBJ1-5, with 7 positions matching TRBD1. Germline CDR1 and CDR2: MNHEY and SVGAGI. The length of the CDR3 is 12 residues. V lost 6 bases, J lost 4 bases, and 0 bases stayed unmatched.

This sequence joins TRBV6-5 and TRBJ2-3; TRBD2 matches at 9 bases. CDR1 is MNHEY, CDR2 SVGAGI, per germline. After removal of 0 bases from V and 15 bases from J, the junction contained 10 bases not matched to a gene. The CDR3 loop spans 14 amino acids. CDR3 residues: CASSYSKEGLANYF. The CDR3 region has the DNA TGTGCCAGCAGTTACTCGAAAGAGGGACTAGCCAACTATTTT.

The rearrangement joins TRBV7-3 to TRBJ1-6; D is possibly TRBD1 (5 bases). The CDR3 is 14 amino acids. Germline V lookup: CDR1 SGHTA, CDR2 FQGTGA. Trimming cost V 10 bases and J 9 bases, with 19 bases left between them. The CDR3 sequence is CATDPGGRSSPLHF. The CDR3 DNA follows: TGTGCCACAGACCCGGGGGGAAGGAGTTCACCCCTCCACTTT.

The chain couples TRBV5-1 to TRBJ2-7; 9 nucleotides agree with TRBD2. The germline V gene has CDR1 SGHRS and CDR2 YFSETQ. With 1 base clipped from V and 6 bases from J, the junction kept 14 bases outside the gene matches. This CDR3 spans 17 amino acids. The chain's CDR3 is CASSLLLRREGQSEQYF. The CDR3 DNA is TGCGCCAGCAGCTTGCTCCTTCGGCGGGAGGGTCAAAGCGAGCAGTACTTC.

The chain has TRBV9 and TRBJ1-1; D might be TRBD1 (5 bases). Germline CDR1 SGDLS, CDR2 YYNGEE. CDR3 size: 14 residues. Trimming took off 0 bases at V and 4 bases at J, with 10 bases between the two ends. The CDR3 nucleotides are TGTGCCAGCAGCGTAGGGGGGGGGAGCACTGAAGCTTTCTTT. Amino acids: CASSVGGGSTEAFF.

The chain is built from TRBV11-2 and TRBJ2-7; no firm D call. The germline V gene has CDR1 SGHAT and CDR2 FQNNGV. This CDR3 comprises 15 residues. The V gene lost 1 base and the J gene lost 0 bases, with 10 bases spanning the gap. CDR3 loop: CASSLGGFLSYEQYF. CDR3 DNA: TGTGCCAGCAGCTTAGGCGGTTTCCTCTCCTACGAGCAGTACTTC.

The V gene is TRBV18, the J gene TRBJ1-5; D possibly corresponds to TRBD1 (6 bases). Germline V gene data show CDR1 as KGHSH and CDR2 as LQKENI. Trimming cost V 2 bases and J 0 bases, with 20 bases left between them. This CDR3 is built from 19 residues. In DNA form, the CDR3 reads TGTGCCAGCTCACCAAGGGAAACAGGGACCTCTTATAGCAATCAGCCCCAGCATTTT. Amino acid sequence: CASSPRETGTSYSNQPQHF.

The genes are TRBV6-5 and TRBJ1-1; D is unclear. The length of the CDR3 is 14 residues. In germline, CDR1 is MNHEY, CDR2 SVGAGI. Trimming left V 2 bases short and J 1 base short, with 8 bases between. Written as DNA, the CDR3 is TGTGCCAGCAGTTACGCACAGCCGAACACTGAAGCTTTCTTT. It is translated as CASSYAQPNTEAFF.

The rearrangement joins TRBV7-8 to TRBJ2-7, with D unresolved. Trimming took off 0 bases at V and 2 bases at J, with 14 bases between the two ends. The CDR3 extends over 16 amino acids. Germline V gene lookup returns CDR1 SGHVS and CDR2 FQNEAQ. Here the CDR3 reads CASSLAGGRLTYEQYF. The CDR3 DNA follows: TGTGCCAGCAGCTTAGCGGGTGGCAGGTTGACCTACGAGCAGTACTTC.

V usage is TRBV10-3 and J usage is TRBJ1-4; D is unresolved. Germline CDR1 and CDR2: ENHRY and SYGVKD. This CDR3 region has 14 residues. The V and J ends lost 2 bases and 0 bases respectively, with 4 bases between them. CDR3 protein: CAISETATNEKLFF. CDR3 nucleotides: TGTGCCATCAGTGAGACTGCAACTAATGAAAAACTGTTTTTT.

The gene calls are TRBV7-9 and TRBJ2-4; unclear D gene. The CDR3 consists of 13 residues. Trimming left V 11 bases short and J 5 bases short, with 16 bases between. The germline V gene has CDR1 SEHNR and CDR2 FQNEAQ (reference sequence). CDR3 residues: CAPQRVLENIQYF. The CDR3 DNA reads as TGTGCCCCACAACGGGTTTTGGAAAACATTCAGTACTTC.